Below, 14 T cell receptor beta chains from the same sample are listed, as sequenced in a study of immune evolution from preneoplasia to lung adenocarcinoma. Profiled with immunoSEQ multiplex PCR; TCRdb holds only in-frame clones, not every one. Altogether some 15,000 clones are present, approximately 78% being singletons, with the ten largest covering 3.5% to 5%. The material sequenced was FFPE minimally invasive lung adenocarcinoma tissue. All receptors derive from a person aged 65 to 85 with lung adenocarcinoma.

This clone has a single count. The chain combines TRBV9 with TRBJ1-2; D unresolved. V dropped 6 bases and J dropped 4 bases, with 13 bases sitting between them. The CDR3 length is 13 residues. Germline lookup yields CDR1 SGDLS and CDR2 YYNGEE. CDR3 bases: TGTGCCAGCACCCCCGGGGTCGCCTATGGCTACACCTTC. This gives the protein CASTPGVAYGYTF.

This clone turned up a few times. The gene calls are TRBV4-1 and TRBJ1-2; unclear D gene. The V end lost 1 base, the J end lost 2 bases, and 17 bases lay between the germline ends. This CDR3 has 17 amino acids. Germline lookup yields CDR1 MGHRA and CDR2 YSYEKL. The CDR3 sequence: CASSQGSLGSLNYGYTF. The CDR3 DNA sequence: TGCGCCAGCAGCCAAGGATCCCTAGGCAGCCTAAACTATGGCTACACCTTC.

In its sample, this clone was seen once. The rearrangement uses TRBV2 and TRBJ2-4; 10 nucleotides agree with TRBD1. There are 14 residues in the CDR3. V shed 5 bases and J 5 bases; nucleotides not matched to a gene: 3. Germline lookup yields CDR1 SNHLY and CDR2 FYNNEI. The CDR3 loop reads CASSRQGAENIQYF. Here the CDR3 DNA reads TGTGCCAGCAGTCGACAGGGGGCAGAAAACATTCAGTACTTC.

The V gene is TRBV28, the J gene TRBJ1-2; 9 nucleotides agree with TRBD1. J was trimmed by 5 bases and V by 3 bases; bases with no gene match: 7. Germline V gives CDR1 MDHEN, CDR2 SYDVKM. The CDR3 contains 15 residues. CDR3 bases: TGTGCCAGCAGTTTCTCGACAGGGGGTGAATATGGCTACACCTTC. This sequence encodes CASSFSTGGEYGYTF.

The rearrangement joins TRBV2 to TRBJ2-7; 12 bases fit TRBD2. With V trimmed by 7 bases and J by 1 base, 8 bases remained unmatched. The CDR3 loop spans 16 amino acids. Germline V gene lookup returns CDR1 SNHLY and CDR2 FYNNEI. CDR3 sequence reads: CASMSRTSGKSYEQYF. CDR3 in DNA: TGTGCCAGCATGAGCAGGACTAGCGGGAAATCCTACGAGCAGTACTTC.

The chain uses TRBV11-2 and TRBJ2-7; the D gene is possibly TRBD2 (6 bases). Germline V gene sequence: CDR1 SGHAT, CDR2 FQNNGV. The CDR3 loop spans 13 amino acids. The V and J ends lost 1 base and 5 bases respectively, with 9 bases between them. In DNA, the CDR3 is TGTGCCAGCAGCTTAGTTGGAGGGAACGAGCAGTACTTC. Translated, it gives CASSLVGGNEQYF.

The chain combines TRBV6-6 with TRBJ1-1; D may be TRBD1 (5 bases). Looked up from germline, CDR1 is MNHNY and CDR2 is SVGAGI (reference sequence). V was cut by 5 bases and J by 1 base, with 14 bases left in between. The CDR3 extends over 15 amino acids. The DNA of the CDR3 is TGTGCCAGCAGTCCGAGGGACGGAGCGAACACTGAAGCTTTCTTT. Translating gives CASSPRDGANTEAFF.

This clone was recorded a few times. The chain carries TRBV2 and TRBJ2-3; weak D call: TRBD1 (6 bases). Trimming left V 2 bases short and J 3 bases short, with 9 bases between. Germline V gene sequence: CDR1 SNHLY, CDR2 FYNNEI. CDR3 length equals 14 residues. The CDR3 region is CASSERGNTDTQYF. The CDR3 DNA reads as TGTGCCAGCAGTGAAAGGGGGAATACAGATACGCAGTATTTT.

V is TRBV19 and J is TRBJ2-2; D is undetermined. The CDR3 contains 13 residues. The V end was cut by 0 bases, the J end by 9 bases, with 8 bases between. Germline V gene data show CDR1 as LNHDA and CDR2 as SQIVND (reference sequence). CDR3 in amino acids: CASSIDLSRELFF. The CDR3 DNA reads TGTGCCAGTAGTATAGATCTGAGCCGGGAGCTGTTTTTT.

About this clone: Other DNA sequences within the sample encode an identical CDR3. The rearrangement joins TRBV6-6 to TRBJ1-1; D unclear. The CDR3 has 13 amino acids. Per the germline V gene, CDR1 is MNHNY and CDR2 is SVGAGI (reference sequence). V dropped 6 bases and J dropped 5 bases, with 13 bases sitting between them. As DNA, the CDR3 is TGTGCCAGCAGCTACCTTCGAGGGACTGAAGCTTTCTTT. Its translation: CASSYLRGTEAFF.

The chain has TRBV30 and TRBJ1-5; TRBD1 agrees at 8 bases. With V trimmed by 5 bases and J by 6 bases, 6 bases remained unmatched. Germline V gives CDR1 GTSNPN, CDR2 SVGIG (reference sequence). The CDR3 extends over 13 amino acids. The CDR3 coding sequence is TGTGCCTGGGCTCCGACAGGGGTTCAGCCCCAGCATTTT. Translation gives CAWAPTGVQPQHF.

This clone was seen only once. The chain carries TRBV15 and TRBJ2-7; no definite D call. V gave up 1 base and J gave up 7 bases, with 11 bases separating them. Germline CDR1 and CDR2: LNHNV and YYDKDF (reference sequence). The CDR3 covers 13 residues. The CDR3 DNA follows: TGTGCCACCAGCAGAGCTCTTACTGAGGAGCAGTACTTC. The encoded protein is CATSRALTEEQYF.

CDR3: CASSLTVSAGNTIYF. CDR3 in DNA: TGTGCCAGCAGTTTAACAGTTTCAGCCGGAAACACCATATATTTT. The chain combines TRBV28 with TRBJ1-3; D not resolved. Germline CDR1 and CDR2: MDHEN and SYDVKM. V lost 2 bases to trimming and J lost 4 bases, with 12 bases between them. The CDR3 spans 15 residues.

The chain couples TRBV6-1 to TRBJ1-6; D uncertain. V was pared by 6 bases and J by 0 bases, with 6 bases between. There are 14 residues in the CDR3. Per germline, CDR1 MNHNS and CDR2 SASEGT. The CDR3 sequence is CASRESSYNSPLHF. DNA of the CDR3: TGTGCCAGCAGGGAAAGCTCCTATAATTCACCCCTCCACTTT.